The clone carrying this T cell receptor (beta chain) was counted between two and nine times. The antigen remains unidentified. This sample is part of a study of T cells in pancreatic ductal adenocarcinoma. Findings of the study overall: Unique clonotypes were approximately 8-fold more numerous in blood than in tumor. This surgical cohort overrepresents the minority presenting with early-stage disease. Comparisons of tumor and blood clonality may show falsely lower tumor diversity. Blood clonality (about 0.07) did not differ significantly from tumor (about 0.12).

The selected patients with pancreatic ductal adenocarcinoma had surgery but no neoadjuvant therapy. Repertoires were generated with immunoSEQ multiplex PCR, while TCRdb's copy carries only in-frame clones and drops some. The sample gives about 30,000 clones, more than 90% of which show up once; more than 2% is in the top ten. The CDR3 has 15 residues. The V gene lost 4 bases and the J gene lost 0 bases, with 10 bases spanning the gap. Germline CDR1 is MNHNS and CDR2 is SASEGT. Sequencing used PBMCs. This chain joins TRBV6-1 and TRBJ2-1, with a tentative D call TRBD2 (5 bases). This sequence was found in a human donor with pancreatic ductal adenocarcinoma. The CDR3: CASSVESGSYNEQFF. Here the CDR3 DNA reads TGTGCCAGCAGTGTTGAGAGCGGCTCCTACAATGAGCAGTTCTTC.